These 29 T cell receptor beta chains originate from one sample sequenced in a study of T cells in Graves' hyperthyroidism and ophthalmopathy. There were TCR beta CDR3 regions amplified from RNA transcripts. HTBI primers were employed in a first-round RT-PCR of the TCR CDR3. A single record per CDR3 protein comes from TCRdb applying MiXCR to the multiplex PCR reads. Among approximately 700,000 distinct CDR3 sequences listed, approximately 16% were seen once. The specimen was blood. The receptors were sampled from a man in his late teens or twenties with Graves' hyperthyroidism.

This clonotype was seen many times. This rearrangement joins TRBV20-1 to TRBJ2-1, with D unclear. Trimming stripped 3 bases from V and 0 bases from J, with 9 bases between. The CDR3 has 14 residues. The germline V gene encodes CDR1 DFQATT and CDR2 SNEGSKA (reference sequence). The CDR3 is CSASLLSSYNEQFF. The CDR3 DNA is TGCAGTGCTAGTCTCCTGAGCTCCTACAATGAGCAGTTCTTC.

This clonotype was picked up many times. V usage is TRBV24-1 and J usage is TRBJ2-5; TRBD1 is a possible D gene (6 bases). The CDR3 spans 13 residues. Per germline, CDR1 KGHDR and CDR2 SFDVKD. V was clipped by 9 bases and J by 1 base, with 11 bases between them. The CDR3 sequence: CATEDSIQETQYF. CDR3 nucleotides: TGTGCCACCGAGGACAGCATCCAAGAGACCCAGTACTTC.

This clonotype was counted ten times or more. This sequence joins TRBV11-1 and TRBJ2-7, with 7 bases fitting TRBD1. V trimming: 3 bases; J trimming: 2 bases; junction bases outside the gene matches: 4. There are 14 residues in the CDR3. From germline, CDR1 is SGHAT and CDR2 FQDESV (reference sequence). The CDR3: CASSFGQATYEQYF. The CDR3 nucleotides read TGTGCCAGCAGCTTCGGACAGGCGACCTACGAGCAGTACTTC.

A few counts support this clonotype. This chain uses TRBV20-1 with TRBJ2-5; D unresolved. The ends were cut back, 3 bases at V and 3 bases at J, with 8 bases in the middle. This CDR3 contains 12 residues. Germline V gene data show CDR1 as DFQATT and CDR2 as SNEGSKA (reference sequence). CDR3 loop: CSASDRKETQYF. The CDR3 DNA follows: TGCAGTGCTAGTGACCGAAAAGAGACCCAGTACTTC.

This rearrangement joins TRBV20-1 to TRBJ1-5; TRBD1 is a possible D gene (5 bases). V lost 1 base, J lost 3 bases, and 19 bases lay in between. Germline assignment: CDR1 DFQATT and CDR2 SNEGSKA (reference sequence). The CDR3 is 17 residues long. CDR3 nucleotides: TGCAGTGCTAGAGCGGGACCTGAGACAGTGAACAATCAGCCCCAGCATTTT. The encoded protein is CSARAGPETVNNQPQHF.

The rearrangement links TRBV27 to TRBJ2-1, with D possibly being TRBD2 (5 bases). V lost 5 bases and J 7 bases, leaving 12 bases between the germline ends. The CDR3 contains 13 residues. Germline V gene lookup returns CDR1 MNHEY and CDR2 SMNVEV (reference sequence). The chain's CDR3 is CASSPPGNNEQFF. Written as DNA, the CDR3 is TGTGCCAGCAGTCCACCGGGGAATAATGAGCAGTTCTTC.

This CDR3 reads CASSLFRVKSEQYF. The CDR3 DNA reads TGTGCCAGCAGTTTGTTCAGGGTAAAGAGCGAGCAGTACTTC. The rearrangement links TRBV12-3 or TRBV12-4 to TRBJ2-7; perhaps TRBD1 as D (5 bases). The CDR3 consists of 14 residues. The germline V and J ends were trimmed by 3 bases and 6 bases, with 15 bases remaining between them.

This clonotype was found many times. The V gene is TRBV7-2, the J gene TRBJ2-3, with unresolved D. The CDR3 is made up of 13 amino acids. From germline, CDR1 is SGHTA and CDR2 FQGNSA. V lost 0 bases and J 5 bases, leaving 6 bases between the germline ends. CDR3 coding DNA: TGTGCCAGCAGCTTAGCGATTCAAGATACGCAGTATTTT. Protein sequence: CASSLAIQDTQYF.

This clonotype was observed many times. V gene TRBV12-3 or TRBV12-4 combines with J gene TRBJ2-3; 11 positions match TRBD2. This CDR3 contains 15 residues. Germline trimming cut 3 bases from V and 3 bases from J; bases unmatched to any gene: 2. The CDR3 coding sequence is TGTGCCAGCAGTTTCCGGACTAGCGGGACAGATACGCAGTATTTT. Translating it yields CASSFRTSGTDTQYF.

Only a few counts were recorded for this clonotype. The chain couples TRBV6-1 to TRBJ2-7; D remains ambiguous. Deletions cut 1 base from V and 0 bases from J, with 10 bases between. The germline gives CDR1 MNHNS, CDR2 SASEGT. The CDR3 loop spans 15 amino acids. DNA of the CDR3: TGTGCCAGCAGTGAAGTAGACTTGAACTCCTACGAGCAGTACTTC. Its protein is CASSEVDLNSYEQYF.

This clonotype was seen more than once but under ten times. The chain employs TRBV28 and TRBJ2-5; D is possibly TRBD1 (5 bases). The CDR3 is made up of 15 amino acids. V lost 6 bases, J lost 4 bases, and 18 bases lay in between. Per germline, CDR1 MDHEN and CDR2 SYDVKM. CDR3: CASSPDPTVGETQYF. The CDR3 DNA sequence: TGTGCCAGCAGCCCCGACCCGACAGTCGGAGAGACCCAGTACTTC.

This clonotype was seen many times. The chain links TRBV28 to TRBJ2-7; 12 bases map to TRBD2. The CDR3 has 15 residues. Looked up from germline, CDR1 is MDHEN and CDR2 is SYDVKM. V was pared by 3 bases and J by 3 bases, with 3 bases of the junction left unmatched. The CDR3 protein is CASSFGLAGIYEQYF. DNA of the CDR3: TGTGCCAGCAGTTTCGGACTAGCGGGAATCTACGAGCAGTACTTC. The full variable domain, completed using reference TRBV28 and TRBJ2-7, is DVKVTQSSRYLVKRTGEKVFLECVQDMDHENMFWYRQDPGLGLRLIYFSYDVKMKEKGDIPEGYSVSREKKERFSLILESASTNQTSMYLCASSFGLAGIYEQYFGPGTRLTVT.

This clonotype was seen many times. CDR3: CASSPGRIESEQYF. Written as DNA, the CDR3 is TGTGCCAGCAGCCCGGGCCGTATCGAATCCGAGCAGTACTTC. The rearrangement links TRBV9 to TRBJ2-7; no clear D gene. CDR1 SGDLS and CDR2 YYNGEE come from the germline V gene. Trimming stripped 4 bases from V and 6 bases from J, with 17 bases between. This CDR3 region has 14 residues.

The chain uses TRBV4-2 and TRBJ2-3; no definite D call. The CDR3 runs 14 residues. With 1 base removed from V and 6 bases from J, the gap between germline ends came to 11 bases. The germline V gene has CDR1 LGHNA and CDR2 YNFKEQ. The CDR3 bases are TGTGCCAGCAGCCAAGTCTCCAGCGCCGATACGCAGTATTTT. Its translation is CASSQVSSADTQYF.

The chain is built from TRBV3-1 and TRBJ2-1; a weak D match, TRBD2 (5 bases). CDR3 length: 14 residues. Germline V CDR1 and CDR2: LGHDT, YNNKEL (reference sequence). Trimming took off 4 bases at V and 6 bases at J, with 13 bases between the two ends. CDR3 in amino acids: CASSPMSGRNEQFF. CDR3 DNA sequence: TGTGCCAGCAGCCCAATGAGCGGCCGCAATGAGCAGTTCTTC.

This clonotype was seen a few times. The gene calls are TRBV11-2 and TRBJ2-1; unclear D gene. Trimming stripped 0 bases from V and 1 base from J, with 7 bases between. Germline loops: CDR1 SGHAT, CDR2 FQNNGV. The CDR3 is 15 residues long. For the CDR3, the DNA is TGTGCCAGCAGCTTAGATTGGGGTTCCTACAATGAGCAGTTCTTC. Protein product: CASSLDWGSYNEQFF.

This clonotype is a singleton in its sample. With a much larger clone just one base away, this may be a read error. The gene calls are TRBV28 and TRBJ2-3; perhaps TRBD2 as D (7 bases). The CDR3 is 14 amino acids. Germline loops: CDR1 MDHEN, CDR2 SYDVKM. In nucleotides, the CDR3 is TGTGCCAGCAGTTTACGGGGGGCTGGAGATACGCAGTGTTTT. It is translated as CASSLRGAGDTQCF.

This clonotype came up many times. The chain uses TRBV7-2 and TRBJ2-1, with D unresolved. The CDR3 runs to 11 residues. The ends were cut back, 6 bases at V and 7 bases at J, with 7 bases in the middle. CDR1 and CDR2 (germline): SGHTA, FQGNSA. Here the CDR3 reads CASRLTNEQFF. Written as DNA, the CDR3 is TGTGCCAGCAGGTTGACAAATGAGCAGTTCTTC. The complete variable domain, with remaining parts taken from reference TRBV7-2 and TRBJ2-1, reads GAGVSQSPSNKVTEKGKDVELRCDPISGHTALYWYRQSLGQGLEFLIYFQGNSAPDKSGLPSDRFSAERTGGSVSTLTIQRTQQEDSAVYLCASRLTNEQFFGPGTRLTVL.

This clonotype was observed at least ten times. The CDR3 protein is CASSEGDLEAFF. The CDR3 DNA sequence: TGCGCCAGCAGTGAGGGAGACCTTGAAGCTTTCTTT. This chain joins TRBV10-2 and TRBJ1-1; D gene ambiguous. The CDR3 spans 12 residues. V lost 2 bases, J lost 7 bases, and 8 bases lay in between. Germline CDR1 and CDR2: WSHSY and SAAADI.

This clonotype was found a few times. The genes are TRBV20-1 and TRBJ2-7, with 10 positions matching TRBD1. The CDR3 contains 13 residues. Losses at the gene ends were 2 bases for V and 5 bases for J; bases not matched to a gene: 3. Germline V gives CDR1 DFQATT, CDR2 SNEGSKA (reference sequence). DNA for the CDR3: TGCAGTGCTAGAAGGGACAGGGGCCACGAGCAGTACTTC. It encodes CSARRDRGHEQYF.

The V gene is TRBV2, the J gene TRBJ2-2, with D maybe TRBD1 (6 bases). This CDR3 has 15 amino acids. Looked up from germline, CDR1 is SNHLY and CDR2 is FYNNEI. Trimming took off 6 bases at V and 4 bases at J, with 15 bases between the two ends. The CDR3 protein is CASSDRRSGTGELFF. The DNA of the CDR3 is TGTGCCAGCAGCGACAGGAGGTCGGGCACCGGGGAGCTGTTTTTT.

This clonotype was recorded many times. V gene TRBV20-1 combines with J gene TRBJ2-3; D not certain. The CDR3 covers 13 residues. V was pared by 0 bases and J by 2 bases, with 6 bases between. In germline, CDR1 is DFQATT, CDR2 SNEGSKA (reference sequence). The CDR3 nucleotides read TGCAGTGCTAGAGATCCCTCCACAGATACGCAGTATTTT. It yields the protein CSARDPSTDTQYF.

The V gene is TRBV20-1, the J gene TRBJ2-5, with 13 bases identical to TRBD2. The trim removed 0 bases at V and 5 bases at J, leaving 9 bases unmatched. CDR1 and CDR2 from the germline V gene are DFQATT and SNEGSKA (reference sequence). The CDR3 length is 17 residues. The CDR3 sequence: CSARDQTSGGGWETQYF. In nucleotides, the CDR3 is TGCAGTGCTAGAGATCAAACTAGCGGGGGGGGTTGGGAGACCCAGTACTTC.

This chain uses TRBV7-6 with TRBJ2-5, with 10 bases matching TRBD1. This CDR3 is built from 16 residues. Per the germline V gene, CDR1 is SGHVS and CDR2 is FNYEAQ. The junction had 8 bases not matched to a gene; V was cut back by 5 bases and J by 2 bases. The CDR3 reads CASSHTGTGVQETQYF. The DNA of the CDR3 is TGTGCCAGCAGCCATACCGGGACAGGGGTGCAAGAGACCCAGTACTTC.

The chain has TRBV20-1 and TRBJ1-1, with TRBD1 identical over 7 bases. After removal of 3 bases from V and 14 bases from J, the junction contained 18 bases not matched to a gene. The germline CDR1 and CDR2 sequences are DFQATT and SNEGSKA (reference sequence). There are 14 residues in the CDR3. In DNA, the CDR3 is TGCAGTGCTAGCGACGGAGCGTCCGGGACAGTTCGCTTCTTT. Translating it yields CSASDGASGTVRFF.

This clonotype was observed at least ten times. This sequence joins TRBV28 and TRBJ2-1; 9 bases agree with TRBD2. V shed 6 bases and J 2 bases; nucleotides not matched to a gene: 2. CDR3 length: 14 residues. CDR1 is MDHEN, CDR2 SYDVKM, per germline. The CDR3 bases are TGTGCCAGCAGAGTAGCGGGGGCCTACAATGAGCAGTTCTTC. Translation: CASRVAGAYNEQFF.

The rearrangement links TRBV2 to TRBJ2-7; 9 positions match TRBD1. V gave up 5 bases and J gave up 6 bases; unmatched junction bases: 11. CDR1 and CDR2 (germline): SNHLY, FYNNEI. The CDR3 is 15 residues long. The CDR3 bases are TGTGCCAGCAGTCTCGCGGGACAGGGATCGGTCGAGCAGTACTTC. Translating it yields CASSLAGQGSVEQYF.

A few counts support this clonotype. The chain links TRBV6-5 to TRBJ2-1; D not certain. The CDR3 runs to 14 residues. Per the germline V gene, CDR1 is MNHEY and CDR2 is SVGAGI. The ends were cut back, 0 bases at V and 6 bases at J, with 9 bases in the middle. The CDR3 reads CASSYSPRVNEQFF. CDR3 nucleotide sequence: TGTGCCAGCAGTTACTCCCCTAGGGTCAATGAGCAGTTCTTC.

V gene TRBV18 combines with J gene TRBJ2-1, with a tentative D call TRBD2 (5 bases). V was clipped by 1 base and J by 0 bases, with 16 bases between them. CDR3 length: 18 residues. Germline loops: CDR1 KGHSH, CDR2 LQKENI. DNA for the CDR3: TGTGCCAGCTCACCACGGGCGGGCCGGCACAGCTCCTACAATGAGCAGTTCTTC. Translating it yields CASSPRAGRHSSYNEQFF.